The T cell receptor beta chain under discussion was sequenced for a study of CD8+CD57+ T cells in acquired aplastic anemia. On the study more broadly: Mean yield of DNA from sorted CD4+ and CD8+ cells was approximately 3 ug.

Study-wide results and caveats: Common to patients and controls were roughly 30 CD8+ CDR3 sequences.

Trimming cost V 3 bases and J 4 bases; bases outside gene matches: 3. CDR3 length equals 15 residues. CDR1 and CDR2 from the germline V gene are MGHRA and YSYEKL. The authors sequenced patients whose flow cytometry had shown CD8+CD57+ cell expansion. Both TCR beta VDJ combination and CDR3 sequence profiling were carried out. Genomic DNA was the template for this profiling. TCRdb processed the reads anew with MiXCR; each CDR3 protein has one entry. The sample lists about 150,000 distinct CDR3 sequences; approximately 52% were seen once. Of note for this clonotype: The antigen remains undetermined.

This receptor was taken from a human donor with aplastic anemia. V is TRBV4-1 and J is TRBJ2-1; 10 bases agree with TRBD2. The sequenced sample was sorted CD4+, CD8+, or CD8+CD57+ T cells (not recorded which) from PBMCs. The CDR3 sequence is CASSQSSGSYNEQFF. CDR3 DNA sequence: TGCGCCAGCAGCCAGTCTAGCGGGAGTTACAATGAGCAGTTCTTC.